Listed here is a single T cell receptor (beta chain). This sample is part of a study of blood T cell repertoires in COVID-19. Study in general: The United States, Italy and Spain provided the acute and convalescent COVID-19 samples. Nucleic acid was either cDNA or gDNA, and it came from T cells, B-cell-depleted T cells, or PBMCs.

Original handling: Nucleated cell number was recorded as an estimate derived from reference gene primer amplification. Profiling relied on immunoSEQ multiplex PCR, and the TCRdb table lists in-frame clones only, not all of them. V and J calls and clone size come straight from that table; D and trimming were deduced from the DNA. Of about 180,000 clones in the sample, just under 90% were seen once. This CDR3 contains 16 residues. Trimming removed 0 bases at V and 1 base at J, with 9 bases between. From germline, CDR1 is LGHNA and CDR2 YSLEER. The source material was peripheral blood. This receptor was identified in a woman in her 70s with COVID-19, enrolled during active disease. The chain uses TRBV4-3 and TRBJ2-2; D is perhaps TRBD1 (6 bases). The CDR3 nucleotides are TGCGCCAGCAGCCAAGATCTGGGACAGAACACCGGGGAGCTGTTTTTT. Protein sequence: CASSQDLGQNTGELFF.